These 3 T cell receptor beta chains share one sample of origin, sequenced in a study of cytomegalovirus exposure and HLA in healthy donors. Profiled with immunoSEQ multiplex PCR; TCRdb holds only in-frame clones, not every one. Of 250,000 to 400,000 clones listed, 87% are singletons. The sequenced sample consisted of PBMCs. Receptors were obtained from a woman younger than 45 in good health and CMV-seropositive.

The rearrangement uses TRBV7-9 and TRBJ2-2; maybe TRBD1 (6 bases). CDR1 is SEHNR and CDR2 is FQNEAQ in the germline V gene (reference sequence). The CDR3 runs to 15 residues. V was pared by 5 bases and J by 0 bases, with 10 bases between. CDR3 amino acids: CASSTNRANTGELFF. DNA of the CDR3: TGTGCCAGCAGCACCAACAGGGCGAACACCGGGGAGCTGTTTTTT.

The chain couples TRBV30 to TRBJ2-1; TRBD2 aligns across 16 bases. CDR1 GTSNPN and CDR2 SVGIG come from the germline V gene (reference sequence). Trimming removed 3 bases from V and 8 bases from J; junction bases left unmatched: 10. The CDR3 totals 17 residues. DNA of the CDR3: TGTGCCTGGAGGGGACTAGCGGGAGGGCCCTCGATCTATGAGCAGTTCTTC. Protein: CAWRGLAGGPSIYEQFF.

The gene calls are TRBV14 and TRBJ2-1; D could derive from TRBD1 or TRBD2 (5 bases each). Looked up from germline, CDR1 is SGHDN and CDR2 is FVKESK. Trimming cost V 3 bases and J 7 bases, with 10 bases left between them. The CDR3 is 13 residues long. This CDR3 reads CASSHKRGNEQFF. CDR3 sequence (DNA): TGTGCCAGCAGCCATAAGAGGGGAAATGAGCAGTTCTTC.